The T cell receptor beta chain under discussion was sequenced for a study of blood T cells in healthy people across ages. Regarding the study as a whole: Comparison with aged donors showed that long-lived donors had more naive CD4+ cells and higher diversity.

V lost 2 bases, J lost 1 base, and 4 bases stayed unmatched. CDR3 size: 15 residues. Looked up from germline, CDR1 is MNHEY and CDR2 is SVGEGT. The second PCR ran about 6 to 12 cycles with a sample-barcoded 5' primer and J-beta primers. The study obtained at least 3 million CDR3-containing paired-end reads from every sample. MiXCR was run by TCRdb on the 5' RACE reads, yielding one entry per CDR3 protein. The table records over 1,500,000 distinct CDR3 sequences, about 50% of them present only once. For this clonotype: Its specificity is not known.

Sequencing was done on a sample of blood. The V and J genes are TRBV6-2 or TRBV6-3 and TRBJ1-2, with TRBD1 matching 7 bases. The sequence came from a woman between 40 and 50 years old in good health. The CDR3 loop is CASSYTDRLNYGYTF. For the CDR3, the DNA is TGTGCCAGCAGTTACACGGACAGGCTTAACTATGGCTACACCTTC.